The 32 T cell receptor beta chains below come from one sample, sequenced in a study of blood T cells in healthy people across ages (dated by TCRdb to between 2015 and 2017). The library was produced with 5' RACE. The run used an Illumina HiSeq 2500. A second PCR of about 6 to 12 cycles was performed with a sample-barcoded 5' primer and a J-beta primer mix. TCRdb reprocessed the public reads (quality trimming at Q25 with fastp, clone calling with MiXCR) and kept in-frame beta chains. Each CDR3 protein gets just one entry, which takes the most common genes and DNA from the rows behind it. Here the sample has more than 1 million distinct CDR3 sequences; under 55% occur a single time. About 20% of the sample rests with the top ten. What was sequenced was blood. All receptors derive from a woman aged 60-70 years in good health.

V is TRBV6-2 or TRBV6-3 and J is TRBJ2-7; TRBD1 or TRBD2 may be the D gene (6 bases each). Trimming left V 6 bases short and J 7 bases short, with 19 bases between. This CDR3 spans 14 amino acids. The germline CDR1 and CDR2 sequences are MNHEY and SVGEGT. CDR3 in amino acids: CASSGQPGRNEQYF. In DNA, the CDR3 is TGTGCCAGCAGCGGACAGCCGGGGAGGAATGAGCAGTACTTC.

This clonotype was seen repeatedly, ten times or more. The chain joins TRBV12-3 or TRBV12-4 to TRBJ2-1; the match to TRBD1 covers 7 bases. The V segment lost 7 bases and the J segment 2 bases; nucleotides outside the gene matches: 5. The CDR3 length is 14 residues. The DNA for the CDR3 is TGTGCCAGCAAACTACAGGGGCCCTACAATGAGCAGTTCTTC. Translated: CASKLQGPYNEQFF.

This clonotype was seen a few times. CDR3 sequence (DNA): TGTGCCAGCAGTTACTCCCCGGGGTTCGAGACCCAGTACTTC. This codes for CASSYSPGFETQYF. The chain carries TRBV6-6 and TRBJ2-5; perhaps TRBD2 as D (5 bases). V was shortened by 0 bases and J by 5 bases, with 10 bases between the two germline ends. Germline V gives CDR1 MNHNY, CDR2 SVGAGI (reference sequence). The CDR3 contains 14 residues.

The J gene is TRBJ2-5, the V gene TRBV7-2; 9 nucleotides line up with TRBD2. Germline values: CDR1 SGHTA, CDR2 FQGNSA. V gave up 3 bases and J gave up 11 bases; unmatched junction bases: 16. The CDR3 is 16 amino acids. The CDR3: CASSLAGTSRNNEQYF. CDR3 DNA: TGTGCCAGCAGCTTGGCTGGGACTAGCAGGAACAATGAGCAGTACTTC.

This clonotype was counted between two and nine times. V gene TRBV20-1 combines with J gene TRBJ2-5, with D tentatively TRBD2 (6 bases). CDR3 length: 14 residues. Germline V gene data show CDR1 as DFQATT and CDR2 as SNEGSKA (reference sequence). V lost 4 bases and J lost 5, with 17 bases in between. The CDR3 protein is CSAKIYRAGETQYF. CDR3 DNA: TGCAGTGCTAAAATATACCGGGCGGGGGAGACCCAGTACTTC.

The rearrangement links TRBV28 to TRBJ2-5; maybe TRBD2 (6 bases). Trimming cost V 3 bases and J 4 bases, with 12 bases left between them. The CDR3 runs to 14 residues. The germline CDR1 and CDR2 sequences are MDHEN and SYDVKM. CDR3 DNA sequence: TGTGCCAGCAGTTTGGAGGGTCGGTCAGAGACCCAGTACTTC. It codes for CASSLEGRSETQYF.

The J gene is TRBJ2-3, the V gene TRBV5-1; no clear D. CDR3 length equals 14 residues. Germline CDR1 SGHRS, CDR2 YFSETQ. The V end was cut by 8 bases, the J end by 2 bases, with 15 bases between. The CDR3 coding sequence is TGCGCCAGTTCAGACGAAGGTTTCACAGATACGCAGTATTTT. Encoded protein: CASSDEGFTDTQYF. Full variable domain (rest looked up from reference TRBV5-1 and TRBJ2-3): KAGVTQTPRYLIKTRGQQVTLSCSPISGHRSVSWYQQTPGQGLQFLFEYFSETQRNKGNFPGRFSGRQFSNSRSEMNVSTLELGDSALYLCASSDEGFTDTQYFGPGTRLTVL.

This clonotype was recorded a few times. This may stem from a read error, because a much larger clone lies one nucleotide away. The chain combines TRBV4-1 with TRBJ2-5; D might be TRBD1 (5 bases). Germline lookup yields CDR1 MGHRA and CDR2 YSYEKL. This CDR3 spans 13 amino acids. V was trimmed by 4 bases and J by 5 bases, leaving 11 bases between them. The DNA for the CDR3 is TGCGCCAGCAGCCGTAGGGGTTACGAGACCCAGTACTTC. Translation: CASSRRGYETQYF.

The V call is TRBV5-6, the J call TRBJ2-1, with D maybe TRBD2 (5 bases). Germline V gene lookup returns CDR1 SGHDT and CDR2 YYEEEE. Trimming cost V 0 bases and J 7 bases, with 17 bases left between them. The CDR3 runs to 16 residues. The CDR3 DNA reads as TGTGCCAGCAGCTTGGCCTGGGAGTATGGCGGGAATGAGCAGTTCTTC. It specifies CASSLAWEYGGNEQFF.

The chain is built from TRBV21-1 and TRBJ2-2; the tabulated D call, TRBD2, remains unverified against the DNA. TRBV21-1 is marked as a pseudogene. CDR3 length equals 20 residues. CDR3 bases: TGTGCCAGCAGCCCCTCGACGCTAGCGGGAGGGGTATGCGACACCGGGGAGCTGTTTTTT. Its translation is CASSPSTLAGGVCDTGELFF.

This clonotype appeared a few times. The rearrangement links TRBV6-6 to TRBJ2-5; unclear D gene. Judging by the DNA end, TRBJ2-7 fits better; the J call may be wrong. The CDR3 is 12 residues long. Germline V CDR1 and CDR2: MNHNY, SVGAGI (reference sequence). The CDR3 reads CASSRVGYEQYF. CDR3 in DNA: TGTGCCAGCAGTCGTGTAGGGTACGAGCAGTACTTC.

V usage is TRBV5-1 and J usage is TRBJ1-2, with a tentative D call TRBD1 (6 bases). Germline V lookup: CDR1 SGHRS, CDR2 YFSETQ. This CDR3 has 15 amino acids. Trimming pared 0 bases from V and 5 bases from J, leaving 14 bases between. The DNA for the CDR3 is TGCGCCAGCAGCTTGGACACCGGGACACCTTATGGCTACACCTTC. It translates to CASSLDTGTPYGYTF.

V is TRBV25-1 and J is TRBJ2-7, with 7 nucleotides matching TRBD1. The V gene end was trimmed by 8 bases and the J gene end by 9 bases; junction bases not matched to a gene: 13. The CDR3 contains 13 residues. Germline V gene data show CDR1 as MGHDK and CDR2 as SYGVNS. This chain's CDR3 is CASGPSGQARQYF. CDR3 DNA: TGTGCCAGCGGACCCTCCGGACAGGCTCGGCAGTACTTC.

Details on this clonotype: The junction does not match germline at one end; this may be a read error. The rearrangement uses TRBV7-9 and TRBJ1-5, with D possibly matching TRBD1 (5 bases). Germline loops: CDR1 SEHNR, CDR2 FQNEAQ (reference sequence). The CDR3 is 17 residues long. The CDR3 loop is CAGSLGAVGDSNQPQHF. The CDR3 DNA follows: TGTGCCGGCAGCTTAGGAGCTGTAGGGGATAGCAATCAGCCCCAGCATTTT. Full variable domain (missing parts from reference TRBV7-9 and TRBJ1-5): DTGVSQNPRHKITKRGQNVTFRCDPISEHNRLYWYRQTLGQGPEFLTYFQNEAQLEKSRLLSDRFSAERPKGSFSTLEIQRTEQGDSAMYLCAGSLGAVGDSNQPQHFGDGTRLSIL.

This clonotype has more than one count but fewer than ten. The chain joins TRBV6-1 to TRBJ2-4; D is possibly TRBD1 (5 bases). The last part of the DNA fits TRBJ2-7 better; the J call may be wrong. The CDR3 has 14 residues. Looked up from germline, CDR1 is MNHNS and CDR2 is SASEGT. The CDR3 spells CASSASPGIGEQYF. Written as DNA, the CDR3 is TGTGCCAGCAGTGCCTCCCCAGGGATAGGCGAGCAGTACTTC.

This clonotype appeared many times. This chain connects TRBV21-1 to TRBJ1-2; the listed D gene, TRBD1, was not tested against the DNA. TRBV21-1 is a pseudogene segment. The length of the CDR3 is 16 residues. The CDR3 DNA reads TGTGCCAGCGCGGGAGAGGGGCACCAGCCCGACTATGGCTACACCTTC. Its translation: CASAGEGHQPDYGYTF.

This clonotype has a handful of counts. The chain combines TRBV6-1 with TRBJ1-5; tentatively, D is TRBD1 (5 bases). In germline, CDR1 is MNHNS, CDR2 SASEGT. The ends were cut back, 10 bases at V and 0 bases at J, with 16 bases in the middle. The length of the CDR3 is 15 residues. This CDR3 is CAIPRDGNSNQPQHF. For the CDR3, the DNA is TGTGCCATTCCCCGGGACGGGAATAGCAATCAGCCCCAGCATTTT.

Many counts were recorded for this clonotype. The chain uses TRBV28 and TRBJ2-7, with TRBD2 as a possible D gene (6 bases). The CDR3 loop spans 14 amino acids. Trimming removed 6 bases from V and 4 bases from J, with 16 bases in between. Germline V CDR1 and CDR2: MDHEN, SYDVKM. The CDR3 DNA reads as TGTGCCAGCAGCTTAGTCGCGGGGACGTACGAGCAGTACTTC. Translation gives CASSLVAGTYEQYF.

This clonotype was recorded many times. The chain joins TRBV20-1 to TRBJ2-1; 16 bases are shared with TRBD2. Germline CDR1 reads DFQATT; CDR2 reads SNEGSKA (reference sequence). V shed 6 bases, J shed 7 bases, and the junction held 9 bases outside the gene matches. The CDR3 is made up of 16 amino acids. CDR3 sequence: CSASGLAGGPRNEQFF. DNA for the CDR3: TGCAGTGCGTCGGGACTAGCGGGAGGGCCGAGGAATGAGCAGTTCTTC.

This clonotype was seen more than once but under ten times. The chain has TRBV20-1 and TRBJ2-7, with a possible D match to TRBD2 (6 bases). CDR1 is DFQATT and CDR2 is SNEGSKA in the germline V gene (reference sequence). Between the trimmed V and J ends, which lost 0 bases and 3 bases, there was a span of 12 bases. The CDR3 length is 14 residues. CDR3 nucleotides: TGCAGTGCTAGAGATCTCGGGGGTAACTACGAGCAGTACTTC. It codes for CSARDLGGNYEQYF.

The CDR3 bases are TGTGCCACCAGCAGATACCGAACCGGGGCCAGCCTTGGCTACACCTTC. The encoded protein is CATSRYRTGASLGYTF. J is TRBJ1-2 and V is TRBV15, with TRBD1 as a possible D gene (5 bases). V lost 2 bases, J lost 7 bases, and 20 bases lay in between. This CDR3 region has 16 residues. The V gene's germline CDR1 is LNHNV and CDR2 YYDKDF (reference sequence).

The V call is TRBV24-1, the J call TRBJ2-3, with 8 bases that match TRBD1. Germline V gene data show CDR1 as KGHDR and CDR2 as SFDVKD. CDR3 length: 16 residues. The V gene end was trimmed by 0 bases and the J gene end by 5 bases; junction bases not matched to a gene: 6. This chain's CDR3 is CATSDLRDRGGDTQYF. In nucleotides, the CDR3 is TGTGCCACCAGTGATTTGCGAGACAGGGGTGGAGATACGCAGTATTTT.

As regards this clonotype: The junction and the germline gene differ at one end; a read error may be behind it. This chain links TRBV6-2 or TRBV6-3 with TRBJ2-3; the match to TRBD2 covers 10 bases. The CDR3 sequence is 17 residues long. Germline CDR1 is MNHEY and CDR2 is SVGEGT. In DNA form, the CDR3 reads TGTGCCAGCAGTTACGCTAGCGGGAGAGGGAGCATAGATACGCAGTATTTT. It is translated as CASSYASGRGSIDTQYF.

The chain has TRBV10-3 and TRBJ2-5; a weak D match, TRBD1 (6 bases). The CDR3 covers 13 residues. V dropped 3 bases and J dropped 2 bases, with 7 bases sitting between them. Germline-derived CDR1 and CDR2 are ENHRY and SYGVKD. The DNA for the CDR3 is TGTGCCATCAGTGACGGACAGCAAGAGACCCAGTACTTC. This sequence encodes CAISDGQQETQYF.

The genes are TRBV30 and TRBJ1-1; 9 nucleotides agree with TRBD1. CDR1 is GTSNPN and CDR2 is SVGIG in the germline V gene (reference sequence). V lost 7 bases to trimming and J lost 0 bases; unmatched junction nucleotides: 3. This CDR3 comprises 13 residues. The CDR3 coding sequence is TGTGCCTTGACAGGGGGGATGAACACTGAAGCTTTCTTT. Translation gives CALTGGMNTEAFF.

In its sample, this clonotype was seen many times. The chain recombines TRBV10-3 with TRBJ2-7; 11 bases are a match to TRBD2. The germline V gene encodes CDR1 ENHRY and CDR2 SYGVKD. This CDR3 comprises 16 residues. V shed 4 bases and J 3 bases; nucleotides not matched to a gene: 8. CDR3: CAISASGGLAGYEQYF. The CDR3, as DNA: TGTGCCATCAGTGCCTCGGGAGGACTAGCGGGCTACGAGCAGTACTTC.

This clonotype occurred a few times. The rearrangement links TRBV5-1 to TRBJ2-1; D gene unclear. This CDR3 has 11 amino acids. Germline V CDR1 and CDR2: SGHRS, YFSETQ. Deletions cut 5 bases from V and 4 bases from J, with 4 bases between. CDR3 nucleotide sequence: TGCGCCAGCAGAAATTACAATGAGCAGTTCTTC. It is translated as CASRNYNEQFF.

The rearrangement links TRBV12-3 or TRBV12-4 to TRBJ2-7; 8 positions agree with TRBD2. The end of the DNA aligns better with TRBJ2-5, so the J call may be wrong. The CDR3 length is 14 residues. The CDR3 sequence: CASSFSGVLETQYF. DNA of the CDR3: TGTGCCAGCAGTTTTAGCGGGGTCTTAGAGACCCAGTACTTC.

The chain couples TRBV20-1 to TRBJ1-4, with TRBD1 identical over 8 bases. The V and J ends lost 6 bases and 3 bases, in that order; junction bases with no gene match: 3. The length of the CDR3 is 13 residues. CDR1 is DFQATT and CDR2 is SNEGSKA in the germline V gene (reference sequence). CDR3 in DNA: TGCAGTGCCCCGACAGGGGCTAATGAAAAACTGTTTTTT. Protein product: CSAPTGANEKLFF.

This clonotype was detected a few times. The chain combines TRBV6-6 with TRBJ1-2, with 12 bases that match TRBD1. The CDR3 loop spans 11 amino acids. The germline V gene encodes CDR1 MNHNY and CDR2 SVGAGI (reference sequence). The CDR3 DNA is TGTGCGGGACAGGGGGCGGGCGGCTACACCTTC. This gives the protein CAGQGAGGYTF.

This chain uses TRBV5-1 with TRBJ2-7; D gene uncertain. Deletions cut 0 bases from V and 2 bases from J, with 9 bases between. Germline CDR1 is SGHRS and CDR2 is YFSETQ. This CDR3 spans 14 amino acids. The CDR3 DNA sequence: TGCGCCAGCAGCTTGGTGTCAAGAACCTACGAGCAGTACTTC. This encodes CASSLVSRTYEQYF.

The V gene is TRBV5-1, the J gene TRBJ2-5; maybe TRBD1 (5 bases). The J call is uncertain, as TRBJ2-7 better fits the DNA end. The CDR3 sequence is 16 residues long. The germline CDR1 and CDR2 sequences are SGHRS and YFSETQ. The CDR3 DNA is TGCGCCAGCAGCTTGGGCACAGGTGGTGGTACTAACGAGCAGTACTTC. Its translation is CASSLGTGGGTNEQYF.